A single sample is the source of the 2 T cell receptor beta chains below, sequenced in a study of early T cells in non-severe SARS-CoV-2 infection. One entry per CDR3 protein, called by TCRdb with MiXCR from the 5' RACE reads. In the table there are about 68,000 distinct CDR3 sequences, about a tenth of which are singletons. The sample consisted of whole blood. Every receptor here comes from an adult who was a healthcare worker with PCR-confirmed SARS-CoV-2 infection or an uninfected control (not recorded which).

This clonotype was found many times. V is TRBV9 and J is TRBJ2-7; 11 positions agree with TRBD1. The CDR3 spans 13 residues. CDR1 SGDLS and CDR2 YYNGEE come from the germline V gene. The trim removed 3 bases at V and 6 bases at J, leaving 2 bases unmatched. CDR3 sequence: CASSGDRGSEQYF. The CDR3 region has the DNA TGTGCCAGCAGCGGGGACAGGGGGTCCGAGCAGTACTTC.

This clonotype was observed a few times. Here the CDR3 reads CAISNGGSYTF. CDR3 nucleotide sequence: TGTGCCATCAGCAACGGGGGTAGCTACACCTTC. The J gene is TRBJ1-2, the V gene TRBV10-3; D may be TRBD1 (5 bases). This CDR3 is built from 11 residues. Germline V gene sequence: CDR1 ENHRY, CDR2 SYGVKD. With 6 bases removed from V and 9 bases from J, the gap between germline ends came to 11 bases.